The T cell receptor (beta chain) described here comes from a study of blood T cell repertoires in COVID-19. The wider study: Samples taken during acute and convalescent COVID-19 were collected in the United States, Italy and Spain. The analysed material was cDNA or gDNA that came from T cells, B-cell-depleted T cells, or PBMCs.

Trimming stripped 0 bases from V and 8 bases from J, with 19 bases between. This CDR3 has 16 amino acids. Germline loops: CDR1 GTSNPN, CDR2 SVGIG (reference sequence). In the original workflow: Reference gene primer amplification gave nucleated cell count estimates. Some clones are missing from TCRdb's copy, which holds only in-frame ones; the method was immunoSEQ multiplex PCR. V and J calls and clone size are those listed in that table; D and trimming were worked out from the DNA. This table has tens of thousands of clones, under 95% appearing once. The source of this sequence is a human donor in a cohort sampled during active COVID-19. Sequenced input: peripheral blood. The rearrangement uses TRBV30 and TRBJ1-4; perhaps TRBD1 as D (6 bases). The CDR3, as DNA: TGTGCCTGGAGTGTAACAGGACCACAAGGGGGAGAAAAACTGTTTTTT. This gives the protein CAWSVTGPQGGEKLFF. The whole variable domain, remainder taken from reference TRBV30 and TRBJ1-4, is SQTIHQWPATLVQPVGSPLSLECTVEGTSNPNLYWYRQAAGRGLQLLFYSVGIGQISSEVPQNLSASRPQDRQFILSSKKLLLSDSGFYLCAWSVTGPQGGEKLFFGSGTQLSVL.